A selection of T cell receptor beta chains follows, all from one sample in a study of blood T cell repertoires in COVID-19. Repertoires were generated with immunoSEQ multiplex PCR, while TCRdb's copy carries only in-frame clones and drops some. The repertoire includes about 83,000 clones, 80% to 90% of them detected once, and around 16% sits in the top ten. The sequenced sample consisted of peripheral blood. The receptors here all came from a woman of 80 years or more with acute or convalescent COVID-19. Each CDR3 is given with its conserved first and last residue.

>TRBV10-1|TRBJ2-7
CASSESAGIYEQYF
>TRBV7-2|TRBJ2-5
CASSLLAGTQETQYF
>TRBV2|TRBJ2-1
CASRPRTSGGGNEQFF
>TRBV6-5|TRBJ1-1
CASSYETGNTEAFF
>TRBV15|TRBJ2-4
CATSSRGSLAKNIQYF
>TRBV28|TRBJ1-3
CASRGNTIYF
>TRBV18|TRBJ2-2
CASSPLEGSAGELFF
>TRBV5-1|TRBJ1-1
CASSLQAVNTEAFF
>TRBV24-1|TRBJ1-3
CATSDGRASGNTIYF
>TRBV23-1|TRBJ2-5
CASPRGVQETQYF
>TRBV2|TRBJ1-1
CASSGAGYGTEAFF
>TRBV10-2|TRBJ2-5
CASSDAGGETQYF
>TRBV7-8|TRBJ1-5
CASSPLVVASNQPQHF
>TRBV6-1|TRBJ2-1
CASSEVQGNNEQFF
>TRBV30|TRBJ2-3
CAWSVGTSLHTQYF
>TRBV5-6|TRBJ1-5
CASSLLASISNQPQHF
>TRBV5-1|TRBJ2-5
CASSPGQGGRSETQYF
>TRBV4-3|TRBJ2-2
CASSQDHAGRNTGELFF
>TRBV7-9|TRBJ1-4
CASSLRQDNEKLFF
>TRBV24-1|TRBJ2-5
CATSDPGQILQETQYF
>TRBV27|TRBJ2-1
CASSLRLADEQFF
>TRBV3-1/TRBV3-2|TRBJ2-7
CASSQAIGGVAYEQYF
>TRBV3-1/TRBV3-2|TRBJ2-1
CASSHRDPFHSDNEQFF
>TRBV20-1|TRBJ1-3
CSASSGSGNTIYF
>TRBV6-4|TRBJ2-3
CASRMTGKTDTQYF
>TRBV12-3/TRBV12-4|TRBJ1-2
CASSRTGGIGYTF
>TRBV9|TRBJ1-1
CASSAQGSTEAFF
>TRBV29-1|TRBJ2-7
CSVYGTSGSYEQYF
>TRBV19|TRBJ2-1
CASSMVGPYNEQFF
>TRBV7-3|TRBJ2-5
CASSFRGPPLMHF
>TRBV9|TRBJ1-2
CASSVAGGGYGYTF
>TRBV9|TRBJ2-2
CASSARVAGGGNTGELFF
>TRBV2|TRBJ1-2
CASSEGVWSDNYGYTF
>TRBV30|TRBJ2-7
CAWSADRGYEQYF
>TRBV6-5|TRBJ2-7
CASSRRKDRRDGQYF
>TRBV21-1|TRBJ2-2
CASSKAGLAGVNTGELFF
>TRBV7-9|TRBJ1-1
CASSRQGRRTEAFF
>TRBV12-3/TRBV12-4|TRBJ1-2
CASSRQGHYGYTF
>TRBV5-6|TRBJ1-1
CASRLANTEAFF
>TRBV6-5|TRBJ1-4
CASSSTTGATNEKLFF
>TRBV28|TRBJ1-3
CASRPYRVEGNTIYF
>TRBV3-1/TRBV3-2|TRBJ2-5
CATGTGGLAETQYF
>TRBV6-2/TRBV6-3|TRBJ1-5
CASSAWGDGYQPQHF
>TRBV5-1|TRBJ2-1
CASRPQAGGSNEQFF
>TRBV5-8|TRBJ1-2
CASSRTGASYGYTF
>TRBV4-3|TRBJ1-2
CASSPHSQGTIYGYTF
>TRBV5-5|TRBJ1-3
CASSLAGGATGNTIYF
>TRBV7-9|TRBJ2-7
CASSHGVIHEQYF
>TRBV11-3|TRBJ2-5
CASWGRGTETQYF